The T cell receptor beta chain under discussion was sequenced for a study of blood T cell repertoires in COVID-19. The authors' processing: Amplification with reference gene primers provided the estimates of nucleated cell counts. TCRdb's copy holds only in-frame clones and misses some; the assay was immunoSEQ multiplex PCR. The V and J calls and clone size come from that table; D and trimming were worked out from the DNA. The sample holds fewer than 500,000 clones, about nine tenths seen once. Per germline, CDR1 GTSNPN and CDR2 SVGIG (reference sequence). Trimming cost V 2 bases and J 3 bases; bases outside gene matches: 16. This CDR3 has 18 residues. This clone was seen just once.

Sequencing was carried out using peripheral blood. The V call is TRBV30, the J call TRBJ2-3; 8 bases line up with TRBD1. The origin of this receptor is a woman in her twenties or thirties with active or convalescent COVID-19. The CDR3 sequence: CAWSYGTGLFSGTDTQYF. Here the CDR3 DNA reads TGTGCCTGGAGTTACGGGACAGGTTTATTCTCTGGGACAGATACGCAGTATTTT.